These 8 T cell receptor beta chains came from one sample sequenced in a study of CD8 T cells in ankylosing spondylitis (dated by TCRdb to between 2016 and 2019). Libraries were built with 5' RACE. The sequencer was an Illumina HiSeq 2500. Starting from the raw public reads, TCRdb applied fastp trimming at Q25, assembled clones with MiXCR and retained in-frame beta chains. Identical CDR3 proteins give one entry, which carries the most common genes and DNA. The table for this sample lists about 150,000 distinct CDR3 sequences; around a third of them were counted only once. The ten most abundant clones make up around 6% of the sample. Sequenced sample: synovial fluid, either unsorted or a sorted T cell fraction (not recorded which). Receptors originate from a male donor with ankylosing spondylitis.

This clonotype has a handful of counts. The rearrangement uses TRBV24-1 and TRBJ2-3; D is ambiguous. From germline, CDR1 is KGHDR and CDR2 SFDVKD. V dropped 3 bases and J dropped 6 bases, with 9 bases sitting between them. The CDR3 spans 13 residues. CDR3: CATSDPSKDTQYF. CDR3 sequence (DNA): TGTGCCACCAGTGATCCCTCCAAGGATACGCAGTATTTT.

This clonotype was seen only a few times. The chain is built from TRBV5-1 and TRBJ2-7; tentative D call: TRBD2 (6 bases). Germline values: CDR1 SGHRS, CDR2 YFSETQ. The V and J ends lost 0 bases and 2 bases respectively, with 9 bases between them. This CDR3 comprises 14 residues. In nucleotides, the CDR3 is TGCGCCAGCAGCTTGGTGGGGGAGGCCTACGAGCAGTACTTC. Its protein is CASSLVGEAYEQYF.

J is TRBJ2-1 and V is TRBV5-1; 13 bases agree with TRBD2. The CDR3 spans 16 residues. The germline CDR1 and CDR2 sequences are SGHRS and YFSETQ. With V trimmed by 3 bases and J by 6 bases, 6 bases remained unmatched. Here the CDR3 reads CASSSGGLAGSNEQFF. CDR3 bases: TGCGCCAGCAGCTCCGGGGGACTAGCGGGAAGCAATGAGCAGTTCTTC.

This clonotype showed up many times. The chain combines TRBV4-1 with TRBJ2-3; 11 positions agree with TRBD2. This CDR3 comprises 18 residues. Germline V gene lookup returns CDR1 MGHRA and CDR2 YSYEKL. The J segment lost 3 bases and the V segment lost 0 bases, leaving 8 bases of the junction unmatched. CDR3 in DNA: TGCGCCAGCAGCCAAGATGGGATAGCGGGAGGGCCAACAGATACGCAGTATTTT. This gives the protein CASSQDGIAGGPTDTQYF.

Here the CDR3 DNA reads TGTGCCAGCAGCTTAGCGGCCCTGGGGGAGCAGTACTTC. This encodes CASSLAALGEQYF. The chain joins TRBV7-2 to TRBJ2-7, with no clear D. V dropped 0 bases and J dropped 7 bases, with 10 bases sitting between them. The CDR3 contains 13 residues. Germline V gene sequence: CDR1 SGHTA, CDR2 FQGNSA.

CDR3 DNA sequence: TGTGCCACCAGCACCAGAGGGAATCAGCCCCAGCATTTT. The encoded protein is CATSTRGNQPQHF. The chain carries TRBV15 and TRBJ1-5; no firm D call. The CDR3 has 13 amino acids. Germline CDR1 is LNHNV and CDR2 is YYDKDF (reference sequence). Deletions cut 4 bases from V and 4 bases from J, with 8 bases between. The complete variable domain, with remaining parts taken from reference TRBV15 and TRBJ1-5, reads DAMVIQNPRYQVTQFGKPVTLSCSQTLNHNVMYWYQQKSSQAPKLLFHYYDKDFNNEADTPDNFQSRRPNTSFCFLDIRSPGLGDTAMYLCATSTRGNQPQHFGDGTRLSIL.

The chain employs TRBV18 and TRBJ2-1; tentative D call: TRBD2 (6 bases). Germline CDR1 is KGHSH and CDR2 is LQKENI. Trimming left V 1 base short and J 3 bases short, with 22 bases between. The CDR3 runs to 19 residues. The CDR3 nucleotides are TGTGCCAGCTCACCACTCGGGGCCCTGGTAGCGGATAACTACAATGAGCAGTTCTTC. Translating it yields CASSPLGALVADNYNEQFF.

The chain recombines TRBV28 with TRBJ1-2; the match to TRBD1 covers 7 bases. Per germline, CDR1 MDHEN and CDR2 SYDVKM. The CDR3 is 14 amino acids. V shed 7 bases, J shed 6 bases, and the junction held 11 bases outside the gene matches. The chain's CDR3 is CASTPAGTANGYTF. The CDR3 DNA reads as TGTGCCAGCACCCCTGCCGGGACAGCGAATGGCTACACCTTC.